Detailed here is one T cell receptor (beta chain). TCRdb keeps only in-frame clones here, not all; method: immunoSEQ multiplex PCR. The table shows fewer than 95,000 clones, with around 90% occurring only once. The sample comes from a study of blood T cell repertoires in COVID-19. The CDR3 totals 19 residues. V shed 4 bases and J 1 base; nucleotides not matched to a gene: 11. Per the germline V gene, CDR1 is KGHSH and CDR2 is LQKENI. The source of this sequence is a woman older than 75 with acute or convalescent COVID-19. The specimen was peripheral blood. V is TRBV18 and J is TRBJ2-6; 9 bases map to TRBD1. In DNA form, the CDR3 reads TGTGCCAGCTCACAGCTAGGACAGGGGTCGGGATCTGGGGCCAACGTCCTGACTTTC. Translation gives CASSQLGQGSGSGANVLTF.